The 30 T cell receptor beta chains given below trace back to one sample, sequenced in a study of response to subunit inactivated influenza vaccine. MiXCR, applied by TCRdb to the RT-PCR reads, yields one record per CDR3 protein. This repertoire shows about 520,000 distinct CDR3 sequences, approximately 7.3% found once; its top ten account for around 13%. The input for sequencing was PBMCs from blood, taken 23 to 25 months after vaccination. The receptors originated from a man aged 45-69 years who received an inactivated influenza vaccine.

This clonotype was counted many times. This chain joins TRBV20-1 and TRBJ1-6; D not resolved. This CDR3 has 12 amino acids. The germline V and J ends were trimmed by 3 bases and 10 bases, with 10 bases remaining between them. In germline, CDR1 is DFQATT, CDR2 SNEGSKA (reference sequence). In DNA form, the CDR3 reads TGCAGTGCTAGGCCGCATAGATCACCCCTCCACTTT. Translated: CSARPHRSPLHF.

This sequence joins TRBV12-3 or TRBV12-4 and TRBJ2-3; 11 nucleotides match TRBD2. Trimming took 6 bases from V and 0 from J; bases not matched to a gene: 11. The CDR3 has 18 residues. This CDR3 reads CASSTTSGMTISTDTQYF. The CDR3 bases are TGTGCCAGCAGCACGACTAGCGGGATGACAATTAGCACAGATACGCAGTATTTT.

This clonotype was recorded many times. The chain couples TRBV5-1 to TRBJ2-2; no reliable D call. There are 14 residues in the CDR3. Germline V gene sequence: CDR1 SGHRS, CDR2 YFSETQ. V was trimmed by 8 bases and J by 0 bases, leaving 11 bases between them. As DNA, the CDR3 is TGCGCCAGTAGGGAACAGACGAACACCGGGGAGCTGTTTTTT. This sequence encodes CASREQTNTGELFF.

The rearrangement links TRBV10-3 to TRBJ2-1, with TRBD1 matching 7 bases. J was trimmed by 8 bases and V by 10 bases; bases with no gene match: 11. The CDR3 is made up of 13 amino acids. CDR1 and CDR2 (germline): ENHRY, SYGVKD. In DNA form, the CDR3 reads TGTGCCACCTGGCAGACAGGGTTCCATGAGCAGTTCTTC. Translating gives CATWQTGFHEQFF.

A few counts support this clonotype. The chain combines TRBV3-1 with TRBJ2-1, with TRBD2 as a possible D gene (6 bases). V was cut by 1 base and J by 0 bases, with 10 bases left in between. This CDR3 spans 16 amino acids. Germline V gene lookup returns CDR1 LGHDT and CDR2 YNNKEL (reference sequence). For the CDR3, the DNA is TGTGCCAGCAGCCAAGGGAGGGCGAGCTCCTACAATGAGCAGTTCTTC. Its translation: CASSQGRASSYNEQFF.

The rearrangement links TRBV29-1 to TRBJ2-7; the D gene could be TRBD1 or TRBD2 (6 bases each). Looked up from germline, CDR1 is SQVTM and CDR2 is ANQGSEA. CDR3 length: 12 amino acids. V gave up 7 bases and J gave up 4 bases, with 14 bases separating them. The CDR3: CSGGGHLYEQYF. The CDR3 bases are TGCAGCGGAGGGGGGCATCTTTACGAGCAGTACTTC.

This clonotype was recorded a few times. The V and J genes are TRBV5-1 and TRBJ2-2; D may be TRBD2 (6 bases). Germline V gives CDR1 SGHRS, CDR2 YFSETQ. The CDR3 covers 15 residues. The V gene lost 6 bases and the J gene lost 1 base, with 13 bases spanning the gap. The CDR3 reads CASIGSGVNTGELFF. Here the CDR3 DNA reads TGCGCCAGCATCGGTTCGGGGGTGAACACCGGGGAGCTGTTTTTT.

This chain joins TRBV5-6 and TRBJ2-7, with a weak D call TRBD2 (5 bases). Germline V gene data show CDR1 as SGHDT and CDR2 as YYEEEE. Trimming left V 5 bases short and J 0 bases short, with 12 bases between. This CDR3 has 14 residues. The chain's CDR3 is CASSRAEVSYEQYF. CDR3 bases: TGTGCCAGCAGTCGAGCGGAGGTCTCCTACGAGCAGTACTTC.

This clonotype was seen only a few times. The chain has TRBV27 and TRBJ2-1; a possible D gene is TRBD2 (6 bases). CDR1 and CDR2 (germline): MNHEY, SMNVEV (reference sequence). V was clipped by 5 bases and J by 9 bases, with 20 bases between them. CDR3 length: 15 amino acids. The CDR3 loop is CASSIGSAGDGEQFF. In nucleotides, the CDR3 is TGTGCCAGCAGTATCGGGAGTGCCGGCGATGGTGAGCAGTTCTTC.

This clonotype was counted ten times or more. The chain employs TRBV5-5 and TRBJ2-1; 8 bases are shared with TRBD2. Germline V gives CDR1 SGHKS, CDR2 YYEKEE (reference sequence). The CDR3 covers 16 residues. V lost 4 bases, J lost 0 bases, and 6 bases stayed unmatched. CDR3 coding DNA: TGTGCCAGCAGCATCCTCGGGGGGGACTCCTACAATGAGCAGTTCTTC. Its translation is CASSILGGDSYNEQFF. The full variable domain, its missing parts supplied by reference TRBV5-5 and TRBJ2-1, is DAGVTQSPTHLIKTRGQQVTLRCSPISGHKSVSWYQQVLGQGPQFIFQYYEKEERGRGNFPDRFSARQFPNYSSELNVNALLLGDSALYLCASSILGGDSYNEQFFGPGTRLTVL.

This clonotype was seen ten or more times. The chain links TRBV9 to TRBJ2-3, with 7 bases that match TRBD1. The V gene end was trimmed by 4 bases and the J gene end by 4 bases; junction bases not matched to a gene: 9. In germline, CDR1 is SGDLS, CDR2 YYNGEE. This CDR3 has 15 residues. The CDR3 region is CASSSTGAPPDTQYF. CDR3 in DNA: TGTGCCAGCAGCTCCACAGGGGCCCCCCCAGATACGCAGTATTTT.

A few counts support this clonotype. The genes are TRBV12-3 or TRBV12-4 and TRBJ2-1, with TRBD2 matching 8 bases. CDR3 length: 16 amino acids. The V gene end was trimmed by 3 bases and the J gene end by 8 bases; junction bases not matched to a gene: 12. The CDR3 DNA sequence: TGTGCCAGCAGTTTGCTCTTTACTAGCGGAGGCGATGAGCAGTTCTTC. Amino acids: CASSLLFTSGGDEQFF.

This clonotype was detected ten times or more. The chain uses TRBV7-2 and TRBJ2-2; the D call may be TRBD1 or TRBD2 (5 bases each). Trimming stripped 8 bases from V and 0 bases from J, with 10 bases between. The CDR3 loop spans 14 amino acids. Germline-derived CDR1 and CDR2 are SGHTA and FQGNSA. Written as DNA, the CDR3 is TGTGCCAGCGGTCGGGGCGCGAACACCGGGGAGCTGTTTTTT. Protein: CASGRGANTGELFF.

The chain has TRBV20-1 and TRBJ2-1, with 10 positions matching TRBD2. The CDR3 is 15 residues long. The junction had 10 bases not matched to a gene; V was cut back by 5 bases and J by 6 bases. The germline V gene encodes CDR1 DFQATT and CDR2 SNEGSKA (reference sequence). The CDR3 DNA sequence: TGCAGTGCTGCACAGGGGAGCGGGAGGGGCAATGAGCAGTTCTTC. It is translated as CSAAQGSGRGNEQFF.

This clonotype was seen only a few times. This rearrangement joins TRBV20-1 to TRBJ1-5, with a possible D match to TRBD1 (5 bases). The germline V gene has CDR1 DFQATT and CDR2 SNEGSKA (reference sequence). Trimming left V 3 bases short and J 6 bases short, with 18 bases between. This CDR3 spans 15 amino acids. CDR3 bases: TGCAGTGCTAGCCGGGACCCCCCCCGGACTCAGCCCCAGCATTTT. Translating gives CSASRDPPRTQPQHF.

The chain has TRBV3-1 and TRBJ1-1; D gene ambiguous. The CDR3 is 14 amino acids. CDR1 and CDR2 from the germline V gene are LGHDT and YNNKEL (reference sequence). V was shortened by 4 bases and J by 4 bases, with 13 bases between the two germline ends. CDR3 sequence: CASSLGRLGTEAFF. The CDR3 bases are TGTGCCAGCAGCCTCGGACGGCTGGGCACTGAAGCTTTCTTT.

V gene TRBV9 combines with J gene TRBJ1-3, with TRBD1 matching 10 bases. Germline loops: CDR1 SGDLS, CDR2 YYNGEE. Unmatched junction bases numbered 4, after V lost 3 bases and J lost 1 base. The CDR3 totals 16 residues. The CDR3 sequence: CASSAGQGGSGNTIYF. The CDR3 bases are TGTGCCAGCAGCGCCGGACAGGGGGGATCTGGAAACACCATATATTTT.

The V call is TRBV7-6, the J call TRBJ1-3, with D maybe TRBD1 (6 bases). The CDR3 is 19 amino acids. V was clipped by 1 base and J by 4 bases, with 23 bases between them. CDR1 and CDR2 from the germline V gene are SGHVS and FNYEAQ. As DNA, the CDR3 is TGTGCCAGCAGCTTAGTGACCCCTATAGGGACATCTCGCGGAAACACCATATATTTT. Protein: CASSLVTPIGTSRGNTIYF.

The rearrangement uses TRBV6-1 and TRBJ1-2; D remains unclear. This CDR3 comprises 12 residues. Germline V lookup: CDR1 MNHNS, CDR2 SASEGT. Trimming removed 3 bases from V and 7 bases from J, with 9 bases in between. The CDR3 DNA follows: TGTGCCAGCAGTGATCAGGCGGGTGGCTACACCTTC. Residues: CASSDQAGGYTF.

CDR3 amino acids: CASTLGLAGFETQYF. The CDR3, as DNA: TGTGCCAGCACCCTGGGACTAGCGGGATTCGAGACCCAGTACTTC. The genes are TRBV6-2 or TRBV6-3 and TRBJ2-5, with 13 nucleotides matching TRBD2. The J segment lost 5 bases and the V segment lost 7 bases, leaving 7 bases of the junction unmatched. This CDR3 has 15 amino acids. From germline, CDR1 is MNHEY and CDR2 SVGEGT.

The chain couples TRBV20-1 to TRBJ2-3; D may correspond to TRBD1 or TRBD2 (6 bases each). Trimming shortened V by 0 bases and J by 2 bases, and 12 bases separated the two germline ends. The CDR3 is made up of 15 amino acids. In germline, CDR1 is DFQATT, CDR2 SNEGSKA (reference sequence). CDR3 sequence reads: CSARDPRGHTDTQYF. In DNA form, the CDR3 reads TGCAGTGCTAGAGATCCGCGGGGACACACAGATACGCAGTATTTT.

The chain employs TRBV5-1 and TRBJ1-6; weak D call: TRBD1 (5 bases). V was clipped by 4 bases and J by 0 bases, with 14 bases between them. The CDR3 contains 17 residues. Per the germline V gene, CDR1 is SGHRS and CDR2 is YFSETQ. In DNA, the CDR3 is TGCGCCAGCAGCGGGGCCCCTGGGGCCTCCTATAATTCACCCCTCCACTTT. Its protein product is CASSGAPGASYNSPLHF.

This clonotype showed up just once. V is TRBV5-6 and J is TRBJ2-7, with D perhaps assigned TRBD1 or TRBD2 (6 bases each). V was shortened by 7 bases and J by 2 bases, with 13 bases between the two germline ends. The CDR3 totals 13 residues. Germline CDR1 is SGHDT and CDR2 is YYEEEE. The CDR3 spells CASGRGRPYEQYF. CDR3 sequence (DNA): TGTGCCAGCGGCCGGGGGCGCCCCTACGAGCAGTACTTC.

This chain uses TRBV25-1 with TRBJ2-4; weak D call: TRBD2 (5 bases). The CDR3 sequence is 13 residues long. Germline CDR1 MGHDK, CDR2 SYGVNS. Trimming removed 2 bases from V and 4 bases from J, with 6 bases in between. The CDR3 reads CASSETGKNIQYF. In nucleotides, the CDR3 is TGTGCCAGCAGTGAAACGGGAAAAAACATTCAGTACTTC.

The table lists this clonotype with many counts. The rearrangement links TRBV29-1 to TRBJ2-4; D is tentatively TRBD1 or TRBD2 (5 bases each). Germline values: CDR1 SQVTM, CDR2 ANQGSEA. The CDR3 length is 14 residues. Trimming removed 5 bases at V and 1 base at J, with 12 bases between. The CDR3: CSVQGVVAKNIQYF. CDR3 bases: TGCAGCGTTCAGGGAGTGGTCGCCAAAAACATTCAGTACTTC.

The sample holds a few counts of this clonotype. This chain uses TRBV5-6 with TRBJ2-2; 10 bases fit TRBD2. Germline-derived CDR1 and CDR2 are SGHDT and YYEEEE. The CDR3 has 16 residues. With 0 bases clipped from V and 5 bases from J, the junction kept 4 bases outside the gene matches. The CDR3 DNA follows: TGTGCCAGCAGCTTGGCCGTAGCGGGAGGTACCGGGGAGCTGTTTTTT. Amino acids: CASSLAVAGGTGELFF.

This clonotype has ten or more counts. This chain connects TRBV7-2 to TRBJ2-2; a weak D match, TRBD1 (6 bases). Trimming cost V 4 bases and J 9 bases, with 15 bases left between them. There are 14 residues in the CDR3. Germline lookup yields CDR1 SGHTA and CDR2 FQGNSA. The CDR3 protein is CASSSPTGSRELFF. The CDR3 DNA reads as TGTGCCAGCAGCTCACCGACAGGTTCCCGGGAGCTGTTTTTT.

This clonotype was counted only a few times. This chain's CDR3 is CASSTGDHRRIYEQFF. For the CDR3, the DNA is TGTGCCAGCAGTACCGGGGACCATCGTAGGATTTATGAGCAGTTCTTC. V and J are TRBV6-1 and TRBJ2-1, with D possibly being TRBD1 or TRBD2 (5 bases each). V was clipped by 5 bases and J by 8 bases, with 22 bases between them. Germline V CDR1 and CDR2: MNHNS, SASEGT. The CDR3 loop spans 16 amino acids.

V is TRBV24-1 and J is TRBJ2-3; 12 bases agree with TRBD2. Trimming took 3 bases from V and 3 from J; bases not matched to a gene: 3. In germline, CDR1 is KGHDR, CDR2 SFDVKD. This CDR3 has 16 residues. The CDR3 protein is CATSDVTSGSTDTQYF. The CDR3 DNA follows: TGTGCCACCAGTGATGTGACTAGCGGGAGTACAGATACGCAGTATTTT.

This clonotype was counted only a few times. In DNA, the CDR3 is TGTGCCATCACAGGGGATCCTACCTACAATGAGCAGTTCTTC. This encodes CAITGDPTYNEQFF. The chain couples TRBV10-3 to TRBJ2-1, with TRBD1 as a possible D gene (6 bases). V shed 7 bases and J shed 2 bases, with 12 bases lying between them. Germline V gives CDR1 ENHRY, CDR2 SYGVKD. This CDR3 spans 14 amino acids.